Described below is a single TCR beta chain sequence and its context. Its antigen is as yet unknown. The entry originates in a study of CD4 T cells in relation to SARS-CoV-2 and coronaviruses. Study-level findings and limits: Crossreactive clones expanded significantly less to SARS-CoV-2 than monoreactive clones.

The germline V gene encodes CDR1 SGHTA and CDR2 FQGTGA. There are 17 residues in the CDR3. V dropped 7 bases and J dropped 0 bases, with 19 bases sitting between them. Method: immunoSEQ multiplex PCR; TCRdb's copy keeps in-frame clones and lacks some. The sample records some 21,000 clones, approximately 82% being singletons. Unexposed donor CD4+ T cells date from about 2011-2018, before the COVID-19 pandemic. Isolation of CD4+ T cells took place after about 10 days in culture. Cultures received half-medium IL-2 refreshes on days 3 and 7. Material: CD4+ T cells from PBMCs, cultured in vitro. The chain joins TRBV7-3 to TRBJ1-5; D unresolved. The TCR was taken from a human donor in good health. CDR3 nucleotide sequence: TGTGCCAGCATGGTTCAGCACCCTACCTATAGCAATCAGCCCCAGCATTTT. Translated: CASMVQHPTYSNQPQHF.